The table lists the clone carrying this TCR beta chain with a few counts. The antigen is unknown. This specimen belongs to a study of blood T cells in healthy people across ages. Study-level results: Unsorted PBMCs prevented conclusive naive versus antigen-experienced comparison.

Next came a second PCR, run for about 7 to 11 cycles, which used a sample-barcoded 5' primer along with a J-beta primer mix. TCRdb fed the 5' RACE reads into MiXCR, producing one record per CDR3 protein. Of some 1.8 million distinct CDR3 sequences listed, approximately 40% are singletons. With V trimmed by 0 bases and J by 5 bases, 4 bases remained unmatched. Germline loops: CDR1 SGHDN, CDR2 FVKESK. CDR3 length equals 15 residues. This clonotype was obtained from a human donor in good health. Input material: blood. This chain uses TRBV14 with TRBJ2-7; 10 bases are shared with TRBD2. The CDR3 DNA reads TGTGCCAGCAGCCAAGAGCTAGCGGGGGAAAACGAGCAGTACTTC. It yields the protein CASSQELAGENEQYF.